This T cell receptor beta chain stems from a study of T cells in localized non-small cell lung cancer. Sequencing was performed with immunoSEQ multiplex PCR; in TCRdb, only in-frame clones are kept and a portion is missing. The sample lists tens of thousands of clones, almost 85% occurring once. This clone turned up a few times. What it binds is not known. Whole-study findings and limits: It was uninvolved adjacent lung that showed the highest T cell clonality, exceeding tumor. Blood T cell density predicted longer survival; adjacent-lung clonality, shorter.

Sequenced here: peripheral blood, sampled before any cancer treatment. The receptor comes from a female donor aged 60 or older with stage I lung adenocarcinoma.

The CDR3 region is CASSLEGTGELFF. CDR3 nucleotide sequence: TGCGCCAGCAGCTTGGAGGGCACCGGGGAGCTGTTTTTT. The chain is built from TRBV5-1 and TRBJ2-2; D gene unclear. Per the germline V gene, CDR1 is SGHRS and CDR2 is YFSETQ. V lost 0 bases and J lost 4, with 4 bases in between. This CDR3 spans 13 amino acids.